Sequencing of this TCR beta chain was carried out in a study of T cell clones after liver transplantation. Study overall: A pre-transplant mixed lymphocyte reaction with TCRbeta sequencing defined graft-donor-reactive clones followed in post-transplant blood.

On this clone: The antigen remains undetermined.

Whole-study results and caveats: Conclusions were preliminary, with small, heterogeneous patient groups.

Some clones are missing from TCRdb's copy, which holds only in-frame ones; the method was immunoSEQ multiplex PCR. The repertoire holds 85,000 to 110,000 clones, with around 80% as singletons. V was cut by 6 bases and J by 2 bases, with 14 bases left in between. Per the germline V gene, CDR1 is WNHNN and CDR2 is SYGVQD (reference sequence). The CDR3 length is 15 residues. The sample was CD4+ T cells from blood, taken approximately 50 months after liver transplant. The receptor was derived from a human patient who received a liver transplant. T cells may partly derive from the graft donor. J is TRBJ2-4 and V is TRBV10-1; TRBD2 might be the D (6 bases). DNA for the CDR3: TGCGCCAGCAGGGCTGAGAGGGACTCCAAAAACATTCAGTACTTC. Encoded protein: CASRAERDSKNIQYF.